A single sample gave rise to the 13 T cell receptor beta chains below, sequenced in a study of blood T cell repertoires in COVID-19. Sequencing used immunoSEQ multiplex PCR; TCRdb keeps in-frame clones, though not all of them. The profile shows about 55,000 clones, over 75% of them singletons. The sequenced sample consisted of peripheral blood. The receptor source for this set is a man in his sixties or seventies with acute or convalescent COVID-19.

Sample share makes this clone medium-sized. This chain links TRBV2 with TRBJ1-2, with 8 positions matching TRBD1. The V and J ends lost 7 bases and 4 bases, in that order; junction bases with no gene match: 17. The CDR3 has 17 residues. Germline-derived CDR1 and CDR2 are SNHLY and FYNNEI. CDR3 DNA: TGTGCCAGCACTATAACTAAGGACAGGGCCCCTAGCTATGGCTACACCTTC. Amino acid sequence: CASTITKDRAPSYGYTF.

This clone has just a few counts. The V and J genes are TRBV3-1 (or the pseudogene TRBV3-2) and TRBJ2-2; no clear D gene. CDR3 length: 13 amino acids. Germline V CDR1 and CDR2: LGHDT, YNNKEL (reference sequence). With 4 bases removed from V and 1 base from J, the gap between germline ends came to 4 bases. CDR3: CASSRQNTGELFF. The CDR3 region has the DNA TGTGCCAGCAGCCGGCAGAACACCGGGGAGCTGTTTTTT.

This chain connects TRBV5-1 to TRBJ1-2; D remains ambiguous. V dropped 4 bases and J dropped 1 base, with 11 bases sitting between them. The CDR3 totals 14 residues. Germline V gene lookup returns CDR1 SGHRS and CDR2 YFSETQ. CDR3 DNA: TGCGCCAGCAGCCCGAAGCACAGTAACTATGGCTACACCTTC. Protein product: CASSPKHSNYGYTF. The variable domain in full, with the rest retrieved from reference TRBV5-1 and TRBJ1-2, is KAGVTQTPRYLIKTRGQQVTLSCSPISGHRSVSWYQQTPGQGLQFLFEYFSETQRNKGNFPGRFSGRQFSNSRSEMNVSTLELGDSALYLCASSPKHSNYGYTFGSGTRLTVV.

V and J are TRBV6-2 or TRBV6-3 and TRBJ2-1; TRBD2 aligns across 9 bases. This CDR3 has 16 amino acids. The J segment lost 6 bases and the V segment lost 0 bases, leaving 6 bases of the junction unmatched. CDR1 and CDR2 from the germline V gene are MNHEY and SVGEGT. CDR3 region: CASSYSRGGRSNEQFF. The CDR3 DNA sequence: TGTGCCAGCAGTTACTCGCGGGGGGGCCGATCCAATGAGCAGTTCTTC.

This clone has just one count. This sequence joins TRBV14 and TRBJ1-5; 8 bases are a match to TRBD1. Germline trimming cut 5 bases from V and 4 bases from J; bases unmatched to any gene: 1. This CDR3 is 13 amino acids long. CDR1 and CDR2 (germline): SGHDN, FVKESK. In DNA form, the CDR3 reads TGTGCCAGCAGCAGACAGGGGAATCAGCCCCAGCATTTT. Amino acid sequence: CASSRQGNQPQHF.

This clone was seen only once. The rearrangement joins TRBV10-3 to TRBJ2-1; 8 bases align to TRBD2. Germline V gene sequence: CDR1 ENHRY, CDR2 SYGVKD. The J segment lost 6 bases and the V segment lost 8 bases, leaving 6 bases of the junction unmatched. The CDR3 consists of 13 residues. CDR3 sequence (DNA): TGTGCCATCTCACCGGGAGGGCTCAATGAGCAGTTCTTC. Protein product: CAISPGGLNEQFF.

The V and J genes are TRBV5-1 and TRBJ1-4; no definite D call. V shed 1 base and J shed 1 base, with 8 bases lying between them. The CDR3 consists of 15 residues. CDR1 is SGHRS and CDR2 is YFSETQ in the germline V gene. The CDR3 loop reads CASSLWARTNEKLFF. The DNA of the CDR3 is TGCGCCAGCAGCTTGTGGGCACGAACTAATGAAAAACTGTTTTTT.

The chain has TRBV27 and TRBJ1-1, with a possible D match to TRBD1 (5 bases). The CDR3 is 14 residues long. V was cut by 6 bases and J by 1 base, with 12 bases left in between. Germline V lookup: CDR1 MNHEY, CDR2 SMNVEV (reference sequence). The CDR3 nucleotides are TGTGCCAGCAGCCGCAACACAGGGAACACTGAAGCTTTCTTT. Translation: CASSRNTGNTEAFF.

This clone was detected a few times. This rearrangement joins TRBV19 to TRBJ1-2; tentatively, D is TRBD1 (6 bases). CDR1 is LNHDA, CDR2 SQIVND, per germline (reference sequence). The V gene lost 7 bases and the J gene lost 2 bases, with 20 bases spanning the gap. CDR3 length: 16 amino acids. The CDR3 is CASMSTWGPSNYGYTF. CDR3 sequence (DNA): TGTGCCAGTATGTCGACCTGGGGGCCATCAAACTATGGCTACACCTTC.

The chain combines TRBV7-3 with TRBJ2-7; TRBD2 agrees at 10 bases. The CDR3 loop spans 16 amino acids. Germline CDR1 reads SGHTA; CDR2 reads FQGTGA. J was trimmed by 2 bases and V by 1 base; bases with no gene match: 5. The CDR3 loop reads CASSLITSGVPYEQYV. The CDR3, as DNA: TGTGCCAGCAGCTTAATAACTAGCGGGGTCCCCTACGAGCAGTACGTC.

This chain connects TRBV11-3 to TRBJ2-1; no clear D. The CDR3 covers 12 residues. V was clipped by 8 bases and J by 4 bases, with 9 bases between them. CDR1 SGHNT and CDR2 YENEEA come from the germline V gene. The CDR3 protein is CASQSAYNEQFF. The DNA of the CDR3 is TGTGCCAGCCAAAGCGCATACAATGAGCAGTTCTTC.

V usage is TRBV4-1 and J usage is TRBJ2-5; tentatively, D is TRBD2 (7 bases). CDR1 is MGHRA and CDR2 is YSYEKL in the germline V gene. Trimming shortened V by 3 bases and J by 1 base, and 18 bases separated the two germline ends. The CDR3 totals 17 residues. This CDR3 is CASSHRGAASGQETQYF. The DNA for the CDR3 is TGCGCCAGCAGCCATCGGGGGGCAGCTAGCGGCCAAGAGACCCAGTACTTC.

V gene TRBV7-2 combines with J gene TRBJ1-2; TRBD1 agrees at 9 bases. Looked up from germline, CDR1 is SGHTA and CDR2 is FQGNSA. Trimming cost V 5 bases and J 4 bases; bases outside gene matches: 5. The CDR3 spans 14 residues. CDR3 region: CASSQQGASYGYTF. As DNA, the CDR3 is TGTGCCAGCAGCCAACAGGGGGCCTCCTATGGCTACACCTTC. Together with reference TRBV7-2 and TRBJ1-2, the CDR3 gives the full variable domain: GAGVSQSPSNKVTEKGKDVELRCDPISGHTALYWYRQSLGQGLEFLIYFQGNSAPDKSGLPSDRFSAERTGGSVSTLTIQRTQQEDSAVYLCASSQQGASYGYTFGSGTRLTVV.